The clone carrying this T cell receptor (beta chain) was seen just once. The source of the sample is a study of shared T cell receptors in the human thymus. Profiling relied on immunoSEQ multiplex PCR, and the TCRdb table lists in-frame clones only, not all of them. The sample yields about 660,000 clones, 70% to 90% seen once. Germline loops: CDR1 MDHEN, CDR2 SYDVKM. The length of the CDR3 is 16 residues. V dropped 3 bases and J dropped 2; count of bases not matched to a gene: 7. Separately, the same data were catalogued under a study of human thymus T cells.

The V call is TRBV28, the J call TRBJ1-1; 9 bases map to TRBD1. The sequence came from a boy younger than two with a congenital heart defect. The sequenced material came from thymocytes. CDR3 DNA sequence: TGTGCCAGCAGTTTGCATACAGGGGGCGCAAACACTGAAGCTTTCTTT. Residues: CASSLHTGGANTEAFF.